The clone carrying this T cell receptor beta chain was seen ten or more times. Its antigen is currently unknown. They got blood RNA out of unsorted whole blood and also pulled out germline DNA. Germline assignment: CDR1 MGHRA and CDR2 YSYEKL. The junction had 3 bases not matched to a gene; V was cut back by 1 base and J by 3 bases. The CDR3 is 15 residues long. This sample is drawn from a study of tumor-infiltrating lymphocytes in primary liver carcinoma. General observations from the study: The study used bulk unsorted samples and so did not compare CD4+ and CD8+ repertoires.

TCR beta cDNA was made from approximately 500 ng total RNA with a constant-region primer. Nested multiplex PCR, run for three rounds with slightly modified ARM-PCR, yielded TCR beta libraries. It was with TRBV1-TRBV30 forward primers and a C-beta reverse primer that the first two PCR rounds were run, at roughly 11 cycles each. TCRdb re-analysed the multiplex PCR reads in MiXCR, keeping a single row per CDR3 protein. The data show around 170,000 distinct CDR3 sequences, 50% to 75% seen once. This clonotype originated in a man aged 40-49 years with primary liver carcinoma and hepatitis B virus infection. The sequenced material came from peripheral blood. V usage is TRBV4-1 and J usage is TRBJ2-7; the match to TRBD2 covers 10 bases. The DNA for the CDR3 is TGCGCCAGCAGCCAAGCTTCTAGCGGGAGCTACGAGCAGTACTTC. This codes for CASSQASSGSYEQYF.